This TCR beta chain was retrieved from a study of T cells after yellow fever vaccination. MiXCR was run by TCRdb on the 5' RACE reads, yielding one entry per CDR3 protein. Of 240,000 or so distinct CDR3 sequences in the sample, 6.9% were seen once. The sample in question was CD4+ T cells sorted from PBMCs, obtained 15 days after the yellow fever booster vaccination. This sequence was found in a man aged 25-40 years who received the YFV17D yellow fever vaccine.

CDR3 residues: CASSGTLGPETQYF. The DNA for the CDR3 is TGTGCCAGCAGCGGGACACTTGGCCCAGAGACCCAGTACTTC. V is TRBV25-1 and J is TRBJ2-5, with D possibly TRBD1 on 6 matching bases. Germline V gives CDR1 MGHDK, CDR2 SYGVNS. The V end was cut by 6 bases, the J end by 4 bases, with 15 bases between. The CDR3 is made up of 14 amino acids.